The entry below describes one T cell receptor beta chain. Its antigen is not identified. Selected positively for CCR7 and CD45RO-negative, naive CD8 cells excluded terminally differentiated effector memory CD45RA+ cells. Germline lookup yields CDR1 MDHEN and CDR2 SYDVKM. The CDR3 is 16 residues long. The V end lost 3 bases, the J end lost 4 bases, and 19 bases lay between the germline ends. The data were obtained in a study of shared clonotypes between healthy human individuals. Clones were sequenced by immunoSEQ multiplex PCR, and TCRdb holds only the in-frame ones, with some missing. The sample gives roughly 2.1 million clones, about 92% of which show up once; 1.5% to 2% is in the top ten. Study results and limitations: Unshared clonotypes carried lower generation probabilities than those common to all four donors. Among donors, clonotype sharing was expected to be affected by sequencing depth.

Sequencing used naive CD8+ T cells from PBMCs. The TCR sequence derives from a man younger than 35 in good health. Some clones in this sample may be carry-over from other donors' samples. V gene TRBV28 combines with J gene TRBJ2-7; D call uncertain. This CDR3 is CASSFSVGHRLYEQYF. The CDR3 region has the DNA TGTGCCAGCAGTTTTTCGGTCGGCCATCGTCTTTACGAGCAGTACTTC.